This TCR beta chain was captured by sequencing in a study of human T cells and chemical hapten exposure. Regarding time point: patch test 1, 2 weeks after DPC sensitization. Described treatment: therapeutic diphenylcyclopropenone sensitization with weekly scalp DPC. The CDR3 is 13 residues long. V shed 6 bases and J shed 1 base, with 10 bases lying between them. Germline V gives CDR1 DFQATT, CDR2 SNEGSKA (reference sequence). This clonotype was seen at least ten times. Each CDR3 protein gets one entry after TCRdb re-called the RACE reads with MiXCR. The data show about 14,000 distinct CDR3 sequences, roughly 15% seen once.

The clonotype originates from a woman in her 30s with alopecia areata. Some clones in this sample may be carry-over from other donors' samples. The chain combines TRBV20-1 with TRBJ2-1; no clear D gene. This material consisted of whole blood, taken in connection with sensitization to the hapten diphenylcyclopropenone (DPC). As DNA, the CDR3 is TGCAGTGCCTCAACGACTTCCTACAATGAGCAGTTCTTC. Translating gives CSASTTSYNEQFF.